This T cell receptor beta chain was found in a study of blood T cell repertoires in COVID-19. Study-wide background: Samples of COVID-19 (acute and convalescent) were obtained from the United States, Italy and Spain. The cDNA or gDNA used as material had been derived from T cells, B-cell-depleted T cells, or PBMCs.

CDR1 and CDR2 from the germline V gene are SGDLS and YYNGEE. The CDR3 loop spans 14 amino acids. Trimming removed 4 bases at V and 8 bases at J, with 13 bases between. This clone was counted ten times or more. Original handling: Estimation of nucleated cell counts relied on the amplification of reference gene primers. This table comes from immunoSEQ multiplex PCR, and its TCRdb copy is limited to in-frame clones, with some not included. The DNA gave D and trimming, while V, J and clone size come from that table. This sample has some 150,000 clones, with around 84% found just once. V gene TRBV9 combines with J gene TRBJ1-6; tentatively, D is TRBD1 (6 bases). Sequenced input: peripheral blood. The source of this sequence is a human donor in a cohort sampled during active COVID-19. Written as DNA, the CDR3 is TGTGCCAGCAGCCCACAGAACAGGGATTCACCCCTCCACTTT. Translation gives CASSPQNRDSPLHF.